Below, 25 T cell receptor beta chains from the same sample are listed, as sequenced in a study of spatial heterogeneity in lung cancer. Time point described: sample taken at primary tumor resection. Whole RNA from tumor, nontumor lung or frozen PBMC was sequenced unsorted. Using its own MiXCR run on the 5' RACE reads, TCRdb lists one record per CDR3 protein. The sample shows 80,000 to 95,000 distinct CDR3 sequences, around 9% of them seen only once. This specimen consisted of PBMCs, obtained at surgery. All receptors derive from a male donor with early-stage non-small cell lung cancer.

This clonotype was observed many times. V usage is TRBV12-3 or TRBV12-4 and J usage is TRBJ1-4, with D uncertain. The CDR3 extends over 15 amino acids. V was trimmed by 7 bases and J by 5 bases, leaving 17 bases between them. For the CDR3, the DNA is TGTGCCAGCACCCGCCGTCTAAACTCCAATGAAAAACTGTTTTTT. Translated, it gives CASTRRLNSNEKLFF.

This clonotype was detected only a few times. The J gene is TRBJ2-5, the V gene TRBV25-1, with 7 nucleotides matching TRBD1. The V and J ends lost 3 bases and 5 bases, in that order; junction bases with no gene match: 6. The CDR3 has 14 amino acids. Germline loops: CDR1 MGHDK, CDR2 SYGVNS. CDR3 DNA: TGTGCCAGCAGTGAGCCCAACAGGGGTGAGACCCAGTACTTC. This codes for CASSEPNRGETQYF.

J is TRBJ2-1 and V is TRBV9, with D possibly being TRBD2 (6 bases). V dropped 0 bases and J dropped 8 bases, with 12 bases sitting between them. The length of the CDR3 is 14 residues. Looked up from germline, CDR1 is SGDLS and CDR2 is YYNGEE. CDR3 in amino acids: CASSVAPSSDEQFF. The CDR3 region has the DNA TGTGCCAGCAGCGTAGCCCCTTCTAGCGATGAGCAGTTCTTC. Combining the CDR3 with reference TRBV9 and TRBJ2-1 gives the whole variable domain DSGVTQTPKHLITATGQRVTLRCSPRSGDLSVYWYQQSLDQGLQFLIQYYNGEERAKGNILERFSAQQFPDLHSELNLSSLELGDSALYFCASSVAPSSDEQFFGPGTRLTVL.

A few counts support this clonotype. The J gene is TRBJ2-3, the V gene TRBV20-1; maybe TRBD1 (6 bases). With 5 bases removed from V and 0 bases from J, the gap between germline ends came to 12 bases. Germline CDR1 is DFQATT and CDR2 is SNEGSKA (reference sequence). The CDR3 runs 14 residues. The DNA of the CDR3 is TGCAGTGCTCAACAGGGCTATAGCACAGATACGCAGTATTTT. Translated: CSAQQGYSTDTQYF.

This clonotype has ten or more counts. The chain joins TRBV7-8 to TRBJ2-3; D might be TRBD1 (6 bases). V was shortened by 1 base and J by 13 bases, with 15 bases between the two germline ends. Germline loops: CDR1 SGHVS, CDR2 FQNEAQ. The CDR3 spans 13 residues. The CDR3 loop reads CASSLVAHKGEYF. CDR3 in DNA: TGTGCCAGCAGCTTAGTAGCTCACAAGGGGGAGTATTTT.

For this clonotype: This may be a read error, as it is one base from a much larger clone. V usage is TRBV18 and J usage is TRBJ2-3; D gene unclear. Germline CDR1 is KGHSH and CDR2 is LQKENI. The CDR3 is made up of 14 amino acids. The CDR3 sequence is CASSPGTNTDTRYF. The CDR3 DNA reads TGTGCCAGCTCACCAGGCACTAACACAGATACGCGGTATTTT.

The chain's CDR3 is CASSLWSGGTVTDTQYF. CDR3 coding DNA: TGTGCCAGCAGCTTGTGGTCGGGGGGGACCGTCACAGATACGCAGTATTTT. The V call is TRBV11-2, the J call TRBJ2-3, with TRBD2 matching 8 bases. Per germline, CDR1 SGHAT and CDR2 FQNNGV. The CDR3 consists of 17 residues. The V segment lost 3 bases and the J segment 2 bases; nucleotides outside the gene matches: 10.

The rearrangement uses TRBV7-2 and TRBJ2-5; 12 bases align to TRBD2. CDR1 is SGHTA, CDR2 FQGNSA, per germline. The CDR3 is made up of 17 amino acids. Trimming took 2 bases from V and 4 from J; bases not matched to a gene: 8. In DNA, the CDR3 is TGTGCCAGCAGCTTATGGCCTAGCGGGGGGGCGGTAGAGACCCAGTACTTC. It translates to CASSLWPSGGAVETQYF.

This clonotype was detected a few times. This chain joins TRBV27 and TRBJ2-7; D may be TRBD2 (5 bases). Between the trimmed V and J ends, which lost 3 bases and 2 bases, there was a span of 14 bases. The CDR3 length is 15 residues. The germline gives CDR1 MNHEY, CDR2 SMNVEV (reference sequence). The CDR3 DNA reads as TGTGCCAGCAGTTTCCGGCACCTAGCACCCTACGAGCAGTACTTC. This translates into CASSFRHLAPYEQYF.

The V gene is TRBV9, the J gene TRBJ2-2; D call uncertain. The ends were cut back, 0 bases at V and 4 bases at J, with 7 bases in the middle. CDR1 SGDLS and CDR2 YYNGEE come from the germline V gene. CDR3 length equals 14 residues. Here the CDR3 DNA reads TGTGCCAGCAGCGTAGCCCCGGGCACCGGGGAGCTGTTTTTT. Protein sequence: CASSVAPGTGELFF.

In this sample, this clonotype turned up once. The chain carries TRBV28 and TRBJ2-7; a possible D gene is TRBD2 (6 bases). The germline V gene encodes CDR1 MDHEN and CDR2 SYDVKM. The CDR3 is 11 amino acids. The CDR3 loop is CAAGGNYEQYF. CDR3 sequence (DNA): TGTGCAGCCGGCGGGAACTACGAGCAGTACTTC.

This clonotype was counted many times. V is TRBV29-1 and J is TRBJ1-1; D gene uncertain. Trimming removed 4 bases at V and 4 bases at J, with 13 bases between. In germline, CDR1 is SQVTM, CDR2 ANQGSEA. The CDR3 loop spans 13 amino acids. The CDR3 DNA reads TGCAGCGTTGTAAGGGTGAAGGGCACTGAAGCTTTCTTT. Translating it yields CSVVRVKGTEAFF. Drawing the rest from reference TRBV29-1 and TRBJ1-1, the complete variable domain is SAVISQKPSRDICQRGTSLTIQCQVDSQVTMMFWYRQQPGQSLTLIATANQGSEATYESGFVIDKFPISRPNLTFSTLTVSNMSPEDSSIYLCSVVRVKGTEAFFGQGTRLTVV.

This clonotype has ten or more counts. V is TRBV7-2 and J is TRBJ2-3, with D perhaps TRBD1 (6 bases). This CDR3 comprises 13 residues. The germline V and J ends were trimmed by 4 bases and 14 bases, with 19 bases remaining between them. Germline V gene sequence: CDR1 SGHTA, CDR2 FQGNSA. The CDR3 is CASSSDRPGSGYF. For the CDR3, the DNA is TGTGCCAGCAGCTCCGACAGGCCTGGTAGTGGGTATTTT.

This clonotype occurred a few times. The chain links TRBV7-2 to TRBJ2-1; no reliable D call. CDR3 length: 13 amino acids. V was pared by 1 base and J by 4 bases, with 5 bases between. CDR1 is SGHTA, CDR2 FQGNSA, per germline. The CDR3 is CASSLGRYNEQFF. The CDR3 bases are TGTGCCAGCAGCTTAGGGCGGTACAATGAGCAGTTCTTC.

This clonotype was observed a few times. The genes are TRBV7-9 and TRBJ2-3; TRBD1 is a possible D gene (6 bases). Trimming cost V 4 bases and J 1 base, with 15 bases left between them. Germline CDR1 is SEHNR and CDR2 is FQNEAQ (reference sequence). CDR3 length: 16 residues. The CDR3 reads CASSWGQGKGTDTQYF. In DNA form, the CDR3 reads TGTGCCAGCAGCTGGGGGCAGGGAAAAGGCACAGATACGCAGTATTTT.

J is TRBJ2-1 and V is TRBV9; D unresolved. CDR1 and CDR2 (germline): SGDLS, YYNGEE. Trimming shortened V by 3 bases and J by 7 bases, and 11 bases separated the two germline ends. The CDR3 runs to 13 residues. The CDR3 loop is CASSAQIGNEQFF. CDR3 nucleotides: TGTGCCAGCAGCGCTCAAATCGGGAATGAGCAGTTCTTC.

This CDR3 is CATSRAPATGRRNEQFF. CDR3 nucleotides: TGTGCCACCAGCAGAGCACCCGCTACCGGGAGACGCAATGAGCAGTTCTTC. The chain recombines TRBV15 with TRBJ2-1; tentatively, D is TRBD2 (6 bases). This CDR3 spans 17 amino acids. CDR1 is LNHNV and CDR2 is YYDKDF in the germline V gene (reference sequence). V was pared by 1 base and J by 6 bases, with 19 bases between.

This clonotype appeared a few times. DNA of the CDR3: TGTGCCAGCAGCAGGACAGGGCGGGAAGAGACCCAGTACTTC. Translating it yields CASSRTGREETQYF. V gene TRBV7-3 combines with J gene TRBJ2-5; 8 bases are a match to TRBD1. Germline trimming cut 5 bases from V and 3 bases from J; bases unmatched to any gene: 5. From germline, CDR1 is SGHTA and CDR2 FQGTGA. The CDR3 runs 14 residues.

This clonotype was seen only a few times. The J gene is TRBJ2-3, the V gene TRBV9; no definite D call. The V end was cut by 0 bases, the J end by 0 bases, with 5 bases between. The CDR3 totals 14 residues. Germline assignment: CDR1 SGDLS and CDR2 YYNGEE. CDR3 protein: CASSVGRSTDTQYF. The CDR3 DNA follows: TGTGCCAGCAGCGTAGGCCGCAGCACAGATACGCAGTATTTT.

This clonotype appeared many times. The V call is TRBV29-1, the J call TRBJ2-3; D not resolved. V was trimmed by 6 bases and J by 6 bases, leaving 19 bases between them. Germline CDR1 is SQVTM and CDR2 is ANQGSEA. This CDR3 spans 14 amino acids. The DNA of the CDR3 is TGCAGCGTCCCCTCCCCGGCTTCACAGGATACGCAGTATTTT. Translating it yields CSVPSPASQDTQYF.

This clonotype has a count of ten or more. This chain joins TRBV3-1 and TRBJ1-5, with 9 bases that match TRBD1. V was clipped by 5 bases and J by 4 bases; unmatched bases: 6. From germline, CDR1 is LGHDT and CDR2 YNNKEL (reference sequence). The CDR3 is made up of 15 amino acids. The CDR3 nucleotides are TGTGCCAGCAGCTCTCGGACAGGGGCAAATCAGCCCCAGCATTTT. Translated, it gives CASSSRTGANQPQHF.

Concerning this clonotype itself: Since a much larger clone is just one base distant, this may be a read error. The chain is built from TRBV7-3 and TRBJ2-2; 10 bases match TRBD1. In germline, CDR1 is SGHTA, CDR2 FQGTGA. CDR3 length: 14 amino acids. CDR3 nucleotides: TGTGCCAGCAGCCCGACAGGGGGCACCGGGGAGCTGATTTTT. Amino acids: CASSPTGGTGELIF.

This clonotype has just a few counts. The chain has TRBV2 and TRBJ2-5; D not certain. The V and J ends lost 4 bases and 2 bases respectively, with 5 bases between them. CDR3 length equals 12 residues. Germline V gives CDR1 SNHLY, CDR2 FYNNEI. This CDR3 is CASSVGQETQYF. CDR3 in DNA: TGTGCCAGCAGTGTAGGGCAAGAGACCCAGTACTTC.

The chain joins TRBV7-6 to TRBJ2-2; 9 positions match TRBD2. The J segment lost 3 bases and the V segment lost 4 bases, leaving 6 bases of the junction unmatched. The CDR3 consists of 16 residues. Germline-derived CDR1 and CDR2 are SGHVS and FNYEAQ. CDR3 region: CASSSRPSGDTGELFF. The CDR3 coding sequence is TGTGCCAGCAGCTCCCGCCCTAGCGGGGACACCGGGGAGCTGTTTTTT. Filled out from reference TRBV7-6 and TRBJ2-2, the complete variable domain reads GAGVSQSPRYKVTKRGQDVALRCDPISGHVSLYWYRQALGQGPEFLTYFNYEAQQDKSGLPNDRFSAERPEGSISTLTIQRTEQRDSAMYRCASSSRPSGDTGELFFGEGSRLTVL.

This clonotype was observed a handful of times. The CDR3 loop reads CASSVTGEYEQYF. The CDR3 DNA is TGTGCCAGCAGCGTGACAGGGGAATACGAGCAGTACTTC. The chain recombines TRBV9 with TRBJ2-7; 8 nucleotides agree with TRBD1. Germline-derived CDR1 and CDR2 are SGDLS and YYNGEE. The CDR3 covers 13 residues. V gave up 2 bases and J gave up 4 bases; unmatched junction bases: 2.